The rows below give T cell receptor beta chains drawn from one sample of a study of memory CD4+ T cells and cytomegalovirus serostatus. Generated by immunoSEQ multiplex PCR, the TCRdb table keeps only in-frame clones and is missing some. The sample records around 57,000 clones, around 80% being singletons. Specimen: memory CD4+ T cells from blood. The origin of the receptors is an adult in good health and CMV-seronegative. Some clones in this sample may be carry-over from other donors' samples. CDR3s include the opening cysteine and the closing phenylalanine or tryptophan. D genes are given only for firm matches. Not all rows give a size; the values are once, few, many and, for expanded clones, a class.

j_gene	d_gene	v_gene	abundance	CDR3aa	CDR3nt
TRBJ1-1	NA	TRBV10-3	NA	CAISAARGYTEAFF	TGTGCCATCAGTGCGGCCAGGGGCTATACTGAAGCTTTCTTT
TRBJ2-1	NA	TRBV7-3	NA	CASSLGSEYNEQFF	TGTGCCAGCAGCTTAGGGTCCGAGTACAATGAGCAGTTCTTC
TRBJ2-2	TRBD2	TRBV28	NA	CASSTSGSTGELFF	TGTGCCAGCAGTACTAGCGGGAGTACCGGGGAGCTGTTTTTT
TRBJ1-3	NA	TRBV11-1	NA	CASSLVGDSGNTIYF	TGTGCCAGCAGCTTAGTGGGCGACTCTGGAAACACCATATATTTT
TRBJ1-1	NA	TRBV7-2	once	CASSLRRATEAFF	TGTGCCAGCAGCCTAAGACGCGCCACTGAAGCTTTCTTT
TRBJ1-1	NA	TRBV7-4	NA	CASSRGGRAEAFF	TGTGCCAGCAGCCGAGGGGGTCGAGCTGAAGCTTTCTTT
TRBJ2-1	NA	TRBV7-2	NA	CASSFMSTANSYNEQFF	TGTGCCAGCAGCTTTATGAGTACGGCCAACTCCTACAATGAGCAGTTCTTC
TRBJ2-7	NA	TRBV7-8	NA	CASTPLVATASSYEQYF	TGTGCCAGCACCCCTTTAGTTGCGACAGCAAGCTCCTACGAGCAGTACTTC
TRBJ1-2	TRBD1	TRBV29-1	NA	CSVPLTGANYGYTF	TGCAGCGTCCCTTTGACAGGGGCTAACTATGGCTACACCTTC
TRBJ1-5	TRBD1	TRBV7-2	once	CASSVRGNQPQHF	TGTGCCAGCAGCGTCAGGGGGAATCAGCCCCAGCATTTT
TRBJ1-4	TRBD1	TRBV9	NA	CASSPHAGQYNEKLFF	TGTGCCAGCAGCCCTCACGCGGGACAGTATAATGAAAAACTGTTTTTT
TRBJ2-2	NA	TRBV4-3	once	CASSQERGAANTGELFF	TGCGCCAGCAGCCAAGAAAGAGGCGCAGCGAACACCGGGGAGCTGTTTTTT
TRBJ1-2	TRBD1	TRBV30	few	CAWREPLGQGVSGYTF	TGTGCCTGGAGAGAACCCTTGGGACAGGGGGTGAGTGGCTACACCTTC
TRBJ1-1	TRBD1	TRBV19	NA	CASSIERGMGTGAVPLNTEAFF	TGTGCCAGTAGTATAGAAAGAGGGATGGGGACAGGGGCGGTACCTTTGAACACTGAAGCTTTCTTT
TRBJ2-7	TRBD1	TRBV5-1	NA	CASSLAYSPGQGAPGPYF	TGCGCCAGCAGCTTGGCCTACAGCCCGGGACAGGGGGCCCCAGGCCCGTACTTC
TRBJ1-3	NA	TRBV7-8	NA	CASSPSGNTIYF	TGTGCCAGCAGCCCATCTGGAAACACCATATATTTT
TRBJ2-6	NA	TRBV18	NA	CASSRSGIRSGANVLTF	TGTGCCAGCTCACGGTCTGGCATCCGCTCTGGGGCCAACGTCCTGACTTTC
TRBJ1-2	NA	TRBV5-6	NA	CASRAQNYGYTF	TGTGCCAGCCGAGCTCAAAACTATGGCTACACCTTC
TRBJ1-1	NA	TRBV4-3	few	CASSQKTLNTEAFF	TGCGCCAGCAGCCAAAAGACACTGAACACTGAAGCTTTCTTT
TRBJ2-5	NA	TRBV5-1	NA	CASYTVEYF	TGCGCCAGCTACACCGTCGAGTACTTC
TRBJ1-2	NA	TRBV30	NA	CAWSAGRLGNYGYTF	TGTGCCTGGAGTGCGGGACGGCTGGGAAACTATGGCTACACCTTC
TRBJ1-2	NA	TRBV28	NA	CASSLEGRYTF	TGTGCCAGCAGTTTGGAGGGTCGCTACACCTTC
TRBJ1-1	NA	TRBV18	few	CASSPRRGSDTEAFF	TGTGCCAGCTCACCACGAAGGGGAAGTGACACTGAAGCTTTCTTT
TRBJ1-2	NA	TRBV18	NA	CASSPQARLNYGYTF	TGTGCCAGCTCACCACAGGCCAGATTAAACTATGGCTACACCTTC
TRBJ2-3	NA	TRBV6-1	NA	CASSEGWADTQYF	TGTGCCAGCAGTGAAGGTTGGGCAGATACGCAGTATTTT
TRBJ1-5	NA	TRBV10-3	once	CAISESRGPGDPGQPQHF	TGTGCCATCAGTGAGTCTAGGGGACCAGGGGATCCAGGTCAGCCCCAGCATTTT
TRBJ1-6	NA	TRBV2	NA	CVDRRDYNSPLHF	TGTGTCGATAGGAGGGACTATAATTCACCCCTCCACTTT
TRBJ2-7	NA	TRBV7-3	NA	CASSLNPNGYEQYF	TGTGCCAGCAGCTTAAATCCGAATGGATACGAGCAGTACTTC
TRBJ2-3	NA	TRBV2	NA	CASSRPLSTDTQYF	TGTGCCAGCAGTCGACCATTATCCACAGATACGCAGTATTTT
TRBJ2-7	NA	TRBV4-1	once	CASSQSGFPYEQYF	TGCGCCAGCAGCCAAAGCGGGTTCCCCTACGAGCAGTACTTC
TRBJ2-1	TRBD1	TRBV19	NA	CASRSVGFTGGGIHEQFF	TGTGCCAGTCGTTCCGTGGGCTTCACAGGGGGCGGAATACATGAGCAGTTCTTC
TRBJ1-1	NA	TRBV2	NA	CASSVTYEAFF	TGTGCCAGCAGTGTAACTTATGAAGCTTTCTTT
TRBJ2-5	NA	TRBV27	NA	CASRIAGQETQYF	TGTGCCAGCAGAATTGCGGGGCAAGAGACCCAGTACTTC
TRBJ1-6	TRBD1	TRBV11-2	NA	CASSSGQGRGNSPLHF	TGTGCCAGCAGCTCAGGACAGGGTCGTGGGAATTCACCCCTCCACTTT
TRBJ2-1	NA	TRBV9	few	CASSGRDRTYNEQFF	TGTGCCAGCAGCGGGCGGGACAGAACCTACAATGAGCAGTTCTTC
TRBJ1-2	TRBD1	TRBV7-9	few	CASSLARTGDYGYTF	TGTGCCAGCAGCTTAGCGAGGACAGGGGACTATGGCTACACCTTC
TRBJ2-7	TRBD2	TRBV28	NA	CASSSGTSGRAGYEQYF	TGTGCCAGCAGCTCCGGGACTAGCGGGAGGGCCGGGTACGAGCAGTACTTC
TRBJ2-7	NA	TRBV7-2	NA	CASSFAGYEQYF	TGTGCCAGCAGCTTCGCGGGCTACGAGCAGTACTTC
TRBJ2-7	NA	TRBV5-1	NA	CASSFGESSYEQYF	TGCGCCAGCAGCTTTGGGGAGAGCTCCTACGAGCAGTACTTC
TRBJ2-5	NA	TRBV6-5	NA	CASTPPGQPGAQYF	TGTGCCAGCACCCCGCCGGGACAACCGGGGGCCCAGTACTTC
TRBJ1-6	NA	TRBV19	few	CASRSGGAWNSPLHF	TGTGCCAGTAGAAGTGGGGGAGCGTGGAATTCACCCCTCCACTTT
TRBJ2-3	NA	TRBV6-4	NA	CASSNRVSGTQYF	TGTGCCAGCAGTAACAGGGTTTCGGGTACGCAGTATTTT
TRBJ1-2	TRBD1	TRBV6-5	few	CASSYRPNRGRDGYTF	TGTGCCAGCAGTTACCGCCCTAACAGGGGGCGCGATGGCTACACCTTC
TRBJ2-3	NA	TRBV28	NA	CASAARHATDTQYF	TGTGCCAGCGCTGCCAGACATGCCACAGATACGCAGTATTTT
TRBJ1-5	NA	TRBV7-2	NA	CASSLTGGPQHF	TGTGCCAGCAGCCTGACCGGGGGACCCCAGCATTTT
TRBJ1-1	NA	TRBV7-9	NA	CASSQYRAEAFF	TGTGCCAGCAGCCAGTACAGGGCTGAAGCTTTCTTT
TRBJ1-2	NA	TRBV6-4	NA	CASSGSTRAARHGKTYGYTF	TGTGCCAGCAGTGGATCGACGAGAGCAGCGCGACACGGAAAGACCTATGGCTACACCTTC